The entry that follows covers one TCR beta chain sequence. The antigen is not known. Amplified TCR beta CDR3 regions derived from RNA transcripts. During a first-round RT-PCR of the TCR CDR3, the HTBI primer set was used. Each CDR3 protein gets one entry after TCRdb re-called the multiplex PCR reads with MiXCR. The sample lists roughly 500,000 distinct CDR3 sequences, about 46% occurring once. The data belong to a study of T cells in Graves' hyperthyroidism and ophthalmopathy. Findings and caveats of the study: Most expanded thyroid clonotypes above 0.001 recurred in blood.

Not enrolled were patients with uncontrolled infection, other autoimmune disease, pregnancy or lactation. The diagnoses drew upon clinical symptoms, serum thyroxine and TRAb, thyroid ultrasound and orbital computed tomography. The receptor comes from an adult woman with Graves' disease, either hyperthyroidism or ophthalmopathy (not recorded which). The sequencing sample was made of peripheral blood or thyroid tissue (not recorded which).

In DNA, the CDR3 is TGCGCCAGCAGCTTGGAGGCTAGCGGGGGATACGAGCAGTACTTC. It is translated as CASSLEASGGYEQYF. This sequence joins TRBV5-1 and TRBJ2-7; 10 nucleotides match TRBD2. The CDR3 is made up of 15 amino acids. Trimming at V came to 0 bases and at J to 4 bases, leaving 4 bases not matched to a gene. Per germline, CDR1 SGHRS and CDR2 YFSETQ.